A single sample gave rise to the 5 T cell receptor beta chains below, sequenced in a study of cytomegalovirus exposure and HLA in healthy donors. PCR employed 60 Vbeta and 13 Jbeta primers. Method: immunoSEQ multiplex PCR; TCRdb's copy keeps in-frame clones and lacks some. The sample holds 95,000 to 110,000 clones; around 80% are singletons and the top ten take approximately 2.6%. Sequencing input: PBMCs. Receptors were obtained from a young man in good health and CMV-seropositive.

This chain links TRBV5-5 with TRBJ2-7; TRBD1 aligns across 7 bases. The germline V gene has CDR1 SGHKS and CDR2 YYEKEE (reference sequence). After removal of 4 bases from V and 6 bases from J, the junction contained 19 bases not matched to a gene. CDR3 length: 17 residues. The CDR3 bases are TGTGCCAGCAGCCCCCGACAGGGCTTAGCATTCTTCGGCGAGCAGTACTTC. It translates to CASSPRQGLAFFGEQYF.

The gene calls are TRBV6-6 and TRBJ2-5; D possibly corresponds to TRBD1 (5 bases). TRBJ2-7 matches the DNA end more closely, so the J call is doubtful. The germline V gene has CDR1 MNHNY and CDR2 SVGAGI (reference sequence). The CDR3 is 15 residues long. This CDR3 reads CASSYVSRDIYEQYF. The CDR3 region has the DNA TGTGCCAGCAGTTACGTCTCCAGGGATATCTACGAGCAGTACTTC.

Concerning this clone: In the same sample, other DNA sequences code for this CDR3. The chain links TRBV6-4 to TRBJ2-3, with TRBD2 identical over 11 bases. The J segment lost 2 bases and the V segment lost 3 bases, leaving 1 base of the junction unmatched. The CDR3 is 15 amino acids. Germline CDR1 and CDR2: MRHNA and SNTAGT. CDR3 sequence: CASSDSGGATDTQYF. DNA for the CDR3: TGTGCCAGCAGTGATAGCGGGGGGGCCACAGATACGCAGTATTTT.

CDR3 in DNA: TGCGCCAGCAGGCAAGGGACTAATACAGATACGCAGTATTTT. Residues: CASRQGTNTDTQYF. The chain has TRBV5-1 and TRBJ2-3; TRBD2 aligns across 7 bases. The germline V gene has CDR1 SGHRS and CDR2 YFSETQ. The CDR3 loop spans 14 amino acids. V lost 5 bases, J lost 3 bases, and 6 bases stayed unmatched.

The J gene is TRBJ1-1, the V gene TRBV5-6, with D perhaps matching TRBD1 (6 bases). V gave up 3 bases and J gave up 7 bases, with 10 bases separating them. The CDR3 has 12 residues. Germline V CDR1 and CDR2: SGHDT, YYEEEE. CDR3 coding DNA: TGTGCCAGCAGCTGGGGGCGAAGTGAAGCTTTCTTT. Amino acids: CASSWGRSEAFF.